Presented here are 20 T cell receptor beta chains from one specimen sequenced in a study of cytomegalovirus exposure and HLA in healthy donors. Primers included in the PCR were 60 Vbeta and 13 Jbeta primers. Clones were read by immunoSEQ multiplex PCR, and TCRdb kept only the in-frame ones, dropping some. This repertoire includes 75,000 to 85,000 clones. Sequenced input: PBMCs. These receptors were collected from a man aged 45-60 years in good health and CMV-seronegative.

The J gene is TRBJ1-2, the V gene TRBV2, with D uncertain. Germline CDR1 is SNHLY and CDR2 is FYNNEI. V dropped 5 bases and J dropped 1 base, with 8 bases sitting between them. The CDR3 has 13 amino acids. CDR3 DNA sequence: TGTGCCAGCAGTCAGGATGATAACTATGGCTACACCTTC. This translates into CASSQDDNYGYTF.

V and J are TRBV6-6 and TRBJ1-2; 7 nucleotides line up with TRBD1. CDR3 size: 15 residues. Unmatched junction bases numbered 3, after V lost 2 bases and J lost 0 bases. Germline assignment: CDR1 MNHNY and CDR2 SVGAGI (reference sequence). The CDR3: CASSYGQAANYGYTF. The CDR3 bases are TGTGCCAGCAGTTACGGACAGGCTGCTAACTATGGCTACACCTTC.

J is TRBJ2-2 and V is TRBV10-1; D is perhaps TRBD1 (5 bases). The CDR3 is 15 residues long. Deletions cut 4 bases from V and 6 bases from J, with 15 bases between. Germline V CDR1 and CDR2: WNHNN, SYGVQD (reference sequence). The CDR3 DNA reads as TGCGCCAGCAGTGTACATAGGGGTCGCGCCGGGGAGCTGTTTTTT. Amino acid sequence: CASSVHRGRAGELFF.

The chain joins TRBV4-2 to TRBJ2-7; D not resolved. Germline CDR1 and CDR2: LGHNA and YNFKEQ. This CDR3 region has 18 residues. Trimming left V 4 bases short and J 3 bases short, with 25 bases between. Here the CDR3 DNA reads TGTGCCAGCAGCCTATACCCCAGTAGCTTTCAAAGGATCTACGAGCAGTACTTC. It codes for CASSLYPSSFQRIYEQYF.

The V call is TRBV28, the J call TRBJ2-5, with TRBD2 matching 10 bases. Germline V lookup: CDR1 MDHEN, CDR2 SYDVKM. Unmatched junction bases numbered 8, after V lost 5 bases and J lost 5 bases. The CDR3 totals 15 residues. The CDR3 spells CASSLQRGGRETQYF. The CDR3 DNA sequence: TGTGCCAGCAGTCTACAGCGGGGGGGGAGGGAGACCCAGTACTTC. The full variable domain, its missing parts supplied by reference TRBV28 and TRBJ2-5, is DVKVTQSSRYLVKRTGEKVFLECVQDMDHENMFWYRQDPGLGLRLIYFSYDVKMKEKGDIPEGYSVSREKKERFSLILESASTNQTSMYLCASSLQRGGRETQYFGPGTRLLVL.

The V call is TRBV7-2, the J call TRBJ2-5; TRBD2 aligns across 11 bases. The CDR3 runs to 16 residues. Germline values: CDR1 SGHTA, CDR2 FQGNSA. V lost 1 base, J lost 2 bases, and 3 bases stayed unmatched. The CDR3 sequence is CASSLGPSGGQETQYF. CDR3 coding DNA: TGTGCCAGCAGCTTAGGGCCTAGCGGGGGGCAAGAGACCCAGTACTTC.

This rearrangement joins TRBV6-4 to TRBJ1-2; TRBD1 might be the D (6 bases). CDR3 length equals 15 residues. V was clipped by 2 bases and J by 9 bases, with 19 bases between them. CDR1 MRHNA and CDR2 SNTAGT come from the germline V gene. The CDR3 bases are TGTGCCAGCAGTGACGGCAGCCAGGGGTATGGTAGCTACACCTTC. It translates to CASSDGSQGYGSYTF.

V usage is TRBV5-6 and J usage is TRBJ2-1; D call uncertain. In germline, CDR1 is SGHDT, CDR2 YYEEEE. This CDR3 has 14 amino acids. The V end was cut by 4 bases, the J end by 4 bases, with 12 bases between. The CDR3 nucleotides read TGTGCCAGCAGCCTCGACTCCACATACAATGAGCAGTTCTTC. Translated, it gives CASSLDSTYNEQFF.

The DNA for the CDR3 is TGTGCCAGCAGTTACTGGGACAGCCAAGAGACCCAGTACTTC. It translates to CASSYWDSQETQYF. The chain employs TRBV6-5 and TRBJ2-5, with 7 bases identical to TRBD1. Germline values: CDR1 MNHEY, CDR2 SVGAGI. Losses at the gene ends were 1 base for V and 1 base for J; bases not matched to a gene: 0. The CDR3 consists of 14 residues.

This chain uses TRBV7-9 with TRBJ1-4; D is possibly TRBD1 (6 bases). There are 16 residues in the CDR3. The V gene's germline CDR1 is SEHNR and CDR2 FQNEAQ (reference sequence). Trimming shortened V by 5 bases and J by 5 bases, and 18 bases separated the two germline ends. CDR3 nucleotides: TGTGCCAGCAGCCCGGGGGAGGGGGGGCCGAATGAAAAACTGTTTTTT. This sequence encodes CASSPGEGGPNEKLFF.

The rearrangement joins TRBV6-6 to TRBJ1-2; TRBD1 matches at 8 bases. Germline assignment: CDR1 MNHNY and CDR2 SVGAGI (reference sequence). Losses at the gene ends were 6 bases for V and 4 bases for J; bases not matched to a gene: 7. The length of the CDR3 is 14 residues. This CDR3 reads CASRKSGGRYGYTF. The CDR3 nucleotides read TGTGCCAGCAGGAAATCAGGGGGCCGCTATGGCTACACCTTC.

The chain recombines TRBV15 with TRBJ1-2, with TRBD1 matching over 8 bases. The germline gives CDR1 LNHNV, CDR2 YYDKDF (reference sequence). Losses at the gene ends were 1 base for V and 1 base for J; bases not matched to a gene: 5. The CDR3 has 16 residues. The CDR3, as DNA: TGTGCCACCAGCAGAGGAGACAGGGGATATAACTATGGCTACACCTTC. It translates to CATSRGDRGYNYGYTF.

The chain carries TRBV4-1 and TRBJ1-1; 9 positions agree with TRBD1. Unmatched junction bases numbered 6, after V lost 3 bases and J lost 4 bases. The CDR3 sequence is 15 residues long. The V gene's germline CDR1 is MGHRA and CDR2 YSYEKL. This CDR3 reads CASSHLGQGSTEAFF. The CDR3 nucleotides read TGCGCCAGCAGCCACCTCGGACAGGGGTCCACTGAAGCTTTCTTT.

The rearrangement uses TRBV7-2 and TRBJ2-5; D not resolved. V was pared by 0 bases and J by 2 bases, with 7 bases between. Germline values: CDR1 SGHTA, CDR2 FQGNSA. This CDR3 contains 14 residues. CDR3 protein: CASSLAGLQETQYF. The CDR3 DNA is TGTGCCAGCAGCTTAGCCGGGTTACAAGAGACCCAGTACTTC.

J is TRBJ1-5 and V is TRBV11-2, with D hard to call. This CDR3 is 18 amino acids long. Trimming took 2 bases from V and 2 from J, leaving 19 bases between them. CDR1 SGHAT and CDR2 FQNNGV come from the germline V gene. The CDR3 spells CASSLNSGGNRRNQPQHF. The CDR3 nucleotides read TGTGCCAGCAGCTTAAATTCGGGAGGGAACCGTCGCAATCAGCCCCAGCATTTT.

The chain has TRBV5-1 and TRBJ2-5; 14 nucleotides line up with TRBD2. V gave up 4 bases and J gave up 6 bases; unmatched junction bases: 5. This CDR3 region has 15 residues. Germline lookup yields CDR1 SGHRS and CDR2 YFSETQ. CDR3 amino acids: CASSQTSGGAQTQYF. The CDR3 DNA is TGCGCCAGCAGCCAGACTAGCGGGGGGGCGCAGACCCAGTACTTC.

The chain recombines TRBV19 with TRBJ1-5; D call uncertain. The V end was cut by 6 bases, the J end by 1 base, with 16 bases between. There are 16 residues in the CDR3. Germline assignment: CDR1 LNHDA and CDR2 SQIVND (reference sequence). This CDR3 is CASSYVRDLSNQPQHF. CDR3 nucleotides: TGTGCCAGTAGCTATGTCCGGGATCTAAGCAATCAGCCCCAGCATTTT.

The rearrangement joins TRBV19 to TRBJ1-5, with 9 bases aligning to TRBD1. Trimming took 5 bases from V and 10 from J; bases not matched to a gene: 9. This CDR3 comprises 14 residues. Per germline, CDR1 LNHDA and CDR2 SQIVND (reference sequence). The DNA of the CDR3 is TGTGCCAGTAGTCTGGGACAGGGAATAAGACCCCAGCATTTT. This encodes CASSLGQGIRPQHF.

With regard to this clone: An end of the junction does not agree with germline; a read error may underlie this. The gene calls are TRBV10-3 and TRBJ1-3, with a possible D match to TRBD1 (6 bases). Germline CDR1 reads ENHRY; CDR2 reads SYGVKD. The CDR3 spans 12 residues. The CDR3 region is CASTGSGNAIYF. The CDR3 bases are TGTGCCAGCACAGGGTCTGGAAACGCCATATATTTT.

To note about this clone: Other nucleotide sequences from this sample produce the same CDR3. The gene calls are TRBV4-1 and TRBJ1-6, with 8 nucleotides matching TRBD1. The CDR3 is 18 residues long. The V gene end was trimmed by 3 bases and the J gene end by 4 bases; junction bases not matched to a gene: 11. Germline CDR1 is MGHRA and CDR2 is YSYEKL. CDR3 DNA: TGCGCCAGCAGCCAGTTATCAGGGGGCGAGACATATAATTCACCCCTCCACTTT. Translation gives CASSQLSGGETYNSPLHF.